The rows below give T cell receptor beta chains drawn from one sample of a study of blood T cell repertoires in COVID-19. TCRdb's copy holds only in-frame clones and misses some; the assay was immunoSEQ multiplex PCR. The sample has about 190,000 clones, about 90% seen once. The sequenced sample was peripheral blood. The receptor source for this set is a man aged 50 to 59 with acute or convalescent COVID-19. Each CDR3 is given with its conserved first and last residue. The D gene is left open where the match is weak. Clone size is not always given. Where it is, it says once, few, many or a class for expanded clones.

clone_size	v_call	d_call	j_call	cdr3_aa	cdr3_nt
.	TRBV27	TRBD2	TRBJ2-7	CASSLSRTSVSYEQYF	TGTGCCAGCAGTTTATCTCGAACTAGCGTATCCTACGAGCAGTACTTC
.	TRBV7-2	.	TRBJ2-1	CASSLSTPSSYNEQFF	TGTGCCAGCAGCTTATCGACTCCAAGCTCCTACAATGAGCAGTTCTTC
.	TRBV7-9	TRBD2	TRBJ2-2	CASSPSTSPGELFF	TGTGCCAGCAGCCCGTCGACTAGCCCCGGGGAGCTGTTTTTT
.	TRBV6-5	.	TRBJ2-1	CASQGYNEQFF	TGTGCCTCCCAGGGGTACAATGAGCAGTTCTTC
.	TRBV5-1	TRBD1	TRBJ1-1	CASSPGTGSYTEAFF	TGCGCCAGCAGCCCCGGGACAGGAAGCTACACTGAAGCTTTCTTT
.	TRBV12-5	.	TRBJ2-1	CASATGYNEQFF	TGTGCTAGTGCGACGGGGTACAATGAGCAGTTCTTC
.	TRBV4-1	TRBD1	TRBJ2-3	CASSQSGQGTDTQYF	TGCGCCAGCAGCCAATCGGGACAGGGGACAGATACGCAGTATTTT
.	TRBV5-5	.	TRBJ1-2	CASSLGQNYGYTF	TGTGCCAGCAGCTTAGGACAGAACTATGGCTACACCTTC
.	TRBV27	.	TRBJ1-6	CASSLSNQQGKDASPLHF	TGTGCCAGCAGTTTATCGAATCAACAGGGAAAAGATGCTTCACCCCTCCACTTT
.	TRBV7-3	TRBD2	TRBJ2-1	CASSLTKRGNEQFF	TGTGCCAGCAGCTTAACTAAGCGGGGGAATGAGCAGTTCTTC
.	TRBV6-5	.	TRBJ1-1	CASSNLQGPAEAFF	TGTGCCAGCAGTAACCTACAGGGCCCCGCTGAAGCTTTCTTT
.	TRBV6-4	.	TRBJ2-3	CASSALGTTDTQYF	TGTGCCAGCAGCGCGCTCGGTACCACAGATACGCAGTATTTT
.	TRBV7-2	.	TRBJ2-5	CASSLNRQETQYF	TGTGCCAGCAGCTTAAACAGACAAGAGACCCAGTACTTC
.	TRBV30	.	TRBJ1-5	CAWSQGHFNQPQHF	TGTGCCTGGAGCCAGGGACATTTCAATCAGCCCCAGCATTTT
.	TRBV5-1	TRBD1	TRBJ2-1	CASSLTLRTGEQFF	TGCGCCAGCAGCTTGACCTTGCGGACAGGTGAGCAGTTCTTC
.	TRBV9	.	TRBJ2-5	CASSNRRQETQYF	TGTGCCAGCAGCAATCGGAGGCAAGAGACCCAGTACTTC
.	TRBV7-9	TRBD1	TRBJ1-2	CASSADRGLNGYTF	TGTGCCAGCAGCGCCGACAGGGGGCTCAATGGCTACACCTTC
.	TRBV4-2	.	TRBJ1-3	CASSQEHPRASGNTIYF	TGTGCCAGCAGCCAAGAGCATCCGCGGGCCTCTGGAAACACCATATATTTT
.	TRBV6-4	TRBD2	TRBJ2-1	CASSAGTSNEQFF	TGTGCCAGCAGTGCGGGGACTAGTAATGAGCAGTTCTTC
.	TRBV3-1/TRBV3-2	TRBD1	TRBJ1-3	CASSLKTGVGNTIYF	TGTGCCAGCAGCCTCAAGACAGGGGTTGGAAACACCATATATTTT
.	TRBV4-1	TRBD2	TRBJ2-1	CASSPETSGTKSEQFF	TGCGCCAGCAGCCCCGAGACTAGCGGGACTAAGAGTGAGCAGTTCTTC
.	TRBV28	.	TRBJ1-5	CASSLMVLGGTQPQHF	TGTGCCAGCAGTTTAATGGTTTTGGGGGGAACTCAGCCCCAGCATTTT
.	TRBV28	TRBD1	TRBJ1-3	CASSFTGVGTIYF	TGTGCCAGCAGTTTCACAGGGGTAGGCACCATATATTTT
.	TRBV6-1	.	TRBJ1-5	CASSEKGVSQPQHF	TGTGCCAGCAGTGAAAAAGGGGTAAGTCAGCCCCAGCATTTT
.	TRBV10-3	TRBD2	TRBJ2-1	CAISESMRTSGRNEQFF	TGTGCCATCAGTGAGTCGATGCGGACTAGCGGGAGAAATGAGCAGTTCTTC
.	TRBV7-2	TRBD1	TRBJ2-6	CASSSGTGISGANVLTF	TGTGCCAGCAGCTCCGGGACAGGAATCTCTGGGGCCAACGTCCTGACTTTC
once	TRBV7-8	TRBD1	TRBJ1-5	CASSGDSNQPQHF	TGTGCCAGCAGCGGGGACAGTAATCAGCCCCAGCATTTT
.	TRBV20-1	.	TRBJ2-7	CSAHSGYEQYF	TGCAGTGCCCATAGTGGCTACGAGCAGTACTTC
once	TRBV10-2	.	TRBJ2-5	CASAQGEETQYF	TGCGCCAGCGCCCAGGGTGAAGAGACCCAGTACTTC
.	TRBV27	TRBD2	TRBJ2-7	CASSSGTRLPYEQYF	TGTGCCAGCAGTTCAGGGACTAGGCTCCCCTACGAGCAGTACTTC
.	TRBV14	.	TRBJ2-1	CASSQLLKAHYNEQFF	TGTGCCAGCAGCCAATTACTAAAGGCCCATTACAATGAGCAGTTCTTC
.	TRBV11-2	TRBD2	TRBJ2-2	CASSSGLADTGELFF	TGTGCCAGCAGCTCCGGACTAGCCGACACCGGGGAGCTGTTTTTT
.	TRBV9	TRBD1	TRBJ2-7	CASSVDERTGGFEQYF	TGTGCCAGCAGCGTAGATGAGAGGACAGGGGGCTTCGAGCAGTACTTC
.	TRBV30	TRBD2	TRBJ2-2	CAWSHLFLAGSGELFF	TGTGCCTGGAGTCATTTGTTCCTAGCGGGCTCCGGGGAGCTGTTTTTT
.	TRBV19	TRBD2	TRBJ2-2	CASSIATLRGGPGELFF	TGTGCCAGTAGTATCGCAACGTTGCGGGGGGGCCCCGGGGAGCTGTTTTTT
.	TRBV6-6	TRBD1	TRBJ1-5	CASRRGTADQPQHF	TGTGCCAGCAGACGAGGGACAGCGGATCAGCCCCAGCATTTT
.	TRBV10-3	.	TRBJ2-3	CAISQGADTQYF	TGTGCCATCAGTCAGGGTGCAGATACGCAGTATTTT
.	TRBV6-5	.	TRBJ1-5	CATEVTQGQPQHF	TGTGCCACAGAGGTGACCCAGGGTCAGCCCCAGCATTTT
.	TRBV6-4	.	TRBJ1-6	CASAEDMNSPLHF	TGTGCCAGCGCTGAGGACATGAATTCACCCCTCCACTTT
.	TRBV6-1	TRBD1	TRBJ1-2	CASSNGQDYGYTF	TGTGCCAGCAGTAACGGACAGGACTATGGCTACACCTTC
.	TRBV5-1	TRBD1	TRBJ2-5	CASSLGQGSAETQYF	TGCGCCAGCAGCTTGGGACAGGGGAGTGCAGAGACCCAGTACTTC
.	TRBV6-1	TRBD1	TRBJ1-4	CASSESSGGTTNEKLFF	TGTGCCAGCAGTGAAAGTTCAGGGGGGACAACTAATGAAAAACTGTTTTTT
.	TRBV29-1	TRBD2	TRBJ2-1	CSANNLLLAGGYNEQFF	TGCAGCGCCAATAACTTGTTACTAGCGGGGGGCTACAATGAGCAGTTCTTC
once	TRBV4-1	TRBD2	TRBJ2-5	CASSRGTTEETQYF	TGCGCCAGCAGCCGCGGGACTACCGAAGAGACCCAGTACTTC
.	TRBV20-1	.	TRBJ2-7	CSAEDNYEQYF	TGCAGTGCTGAGGACAACTACGAGCAGTACTTC
.	TRBV28	.	TRBJ1-4	CASSSHSATNEKLFF	TGTGCCAGCAGTTCCCACAGTGCAACTAATGAAAAACTGTTTTTT
.	TRBV11-2	.	TRBJ2-7	CASSLRGGSAPLTEQYF	TGTGCCAGCAGCCTCCGGGGAGGCAGCGCCCCGTTAACCGAGCAGTACTTC
.	TRBV13	.	TRBJ2-5	CASSFEGAETQYF	TGTGCCAGCAGCTTTGAAGGGGCAGAGACCCAGTACTTC
few	TRBV28	TRBD1	TRBJ1-6	CASSLGDRNSPLHF	TGTGCCAGCAGTTTAGGGGACAGAAATTCACCCCTCCACTTT
once	TRBV7-8	TRBD1	TRBJ1-2	CASSPRQGRSYGYTF	TGTGCCAGCAGCCCTCGACAGGGGAGGTCCTATGGCTACACCTTC
.	TRBV30	TRBD2	TRBJ2-3	CAWSGLAGATDTQYF	TGTGCCTGGAGTGGACTAGCGGGAGCGACAGATACGCAGTATTTT
.	TRBV3-1/TRBV3-2	.	TRBJ2-3	CASSQDGAAADTQYF	TGTGCCAGCAGCCAAGATGGGGCGGCGGCAGATACGCAGTATTTT
.	TRBV7-2	TRBD1	TRBJ1-2	CASSPDRGYYGYTF	TGTGCCAGCAGCCCCGACAGGGGGTACTATGGCTACACCTTC
.	TRBV9	.	TRBJ1-4	CASSVTGTENEKLFF	TGTGCCAGCAGCGTGACCGGGACTGAGAATGAAAAACTGTTTTTT